This TCR beta chain was profiled in a study of T cell clonality in common variable immunodeficiency. Study-wide results and limits: Fewer deletions and N-nucleotide insertions were reportedly seen in common variable immunodeficiency TCR beta sequences.

Comments on this clone: Its cognate antigen is unknown. The read halts 3 residues ahead of the CDR3 end, with the missing end drawn from the germline J gene.

The method was immunoSEQ multiplex PCR; TCRdb's version includes in-frame clones alone and lacks a portion of them. The repertoire yields 25,000 to 30,000 clones, none seen only once; the top ten contain approximately 3.1%. The germline gives CDR1 MNHNS, CDR2 SASEGT. V gave up 2 bases and J gave up 2 bases; unmatched junction bases: 12. The CDR3 runs 18 residues. The receptor was isolated from a human donor with common variable immunodeficiency. The V and J genes are TRBV6-1 and TRBJ1-5, with 7 bases that match TRBD1. The sequenced material came from peripheral blood mononuclear cells. CDR3 DNA (partial): TGTGCCAGCAGTGAATTCAGTAAGGGGGCGGCGGGCAATCAGCCC. Translating gives CASSEFSKGAAGNQP. The CDR3 reads in full as CASSEFSKGAAGNQPQHF.